This T cell receptor (beta chain) was recovered during a study of regulatory and conventional T cells in RAG deficiency. This table comes from immunoSEQ multiplex PCR, and its TCRdb copy is limited to in-frame clones, with some not included. The data show roughly 8,100 clones, approximately 80% seen once. CDR1 and CDR2 (germline): SGHRS, YFSETQ. The CDR3 is made up of 15 amino acids. V trimming: 2 bases; J trimming: 5 bases; junction bases outside the gene matches: 3. Study results and caveats: Patient subsets had shorter CDR3s; Omenn Treg-Tconv overlap exceeded 80%. Compared with controls, unique Treg TCR beta sequences dropped around 110-fold in Omenn syndrome and CID/AS.

For this clone: The antigen remains undetermined.

Another study also made use of these data, one on regulatory T cells. That study adds: The primer mix had 52 TRBV and 13 TRBJ primers.

The chain employs TRBV5-1 and TRBJ2-1, with TRBD2 matching over 11 bases. The source is a human donor in good health. Sequencing was carried out using CD8+ T cells sorted from blood. The CDR3 loop reads CASSFRTSGHNEQFF. As DNA, the CDR3 is TGCGCCAGCAGCTTTAGGACTAGCGGGCACAATGAGCAGTTCTTC.